This TCR beta chain was sequenced in a study of blood T cell repertoires in COVID-19 (dated by TCRdb to the early 2020s). For context, the study as a whole: Samples from collaborators originated in the United States, Italy and Spain and spanned both the acute and convalescent phases of COVID-19. Where HLA class I and class II types were available, the types were taken from metadata supplied by the sample provider, not from assay-based typing. Deeply sampled blood TCRbeta repertoires from subjects exposed to, actively infected with, or recovered from COVID-19 were included in the dataset. Samples came from the ongoing ImmuneRACE study (first 160 participants) plus 1,254 subjects from 6 global collaborators. The repertoires were made available in a free public database intended to serve as a resource for research on the immune response to SARS-CoV-2. A de-identified subject ID, COVID-19 status, age in years and sex were almost always included in the sample metadata. The material from the prospective study consisted of cDNA or gDNA derived from T cells, B-cell-depleted T cells, or PBMCs.

The paper as a whole reports these results and caveats: The quantity of clinical and demographic metadata differed by source and by participant and was supplied without curation.

Each collaborating institution followed its own protocols to collect whole blood in K2EDTA tubes. For TCRbeta analysis, collaborators shipped samples as frozen whole blood, isolated PBMCs, or DNA extracted from either of those sample types. TCRbeta CDR3 regions were amplified from genomic DNA using the immunoSEQ Assay, a bias-controlled multiplex PCR. The authors' analysis ran thus. The number of nucleated cells in each sample was estimated by amplification of reference gene primers within the assay. To quantify the absolute abundance of each unique TCRbeta CDR3 rearrangement, sequence reads were collapsed and filtered. For each sample, productive Simpson clonality was calculated as the square root of Simpson's diversity index across productive rearrangements. TCRdb's version of the immuneACCESS table is confined to in-frame rearrangements and falls short of the full clone set. An unresolved V gene accounts for under half of the shortfall where checked; the remainder is of unknown origin. The D gene and trimming were derived from the DNA, and the V and J assignments and clone size from that table. The sample includes roughly 150,000 clones, with around 89% observed a single time. The top ten hold approximately 2.8% of the sample.

On this clone: Its antigen is unknown. No clone much larger than this one lies a single base away; base qualities are absent.

As encoded in the germline V gene, CDR1 is MNHEY while CDR2 is SVGEGT. Inclusive of the bounding cysteine and phenylalanine, the CDR3 is 16 residues long. Only CDR3 DNA remains: 48 bases, in frame from the first base. Trimming accounts for 0 bases at V and 10 bases at J, while the number of junction bases matched to no gene is 12. The chain employs TRBV6-2 or TRBV6-3 and TRBJ2-1, with 7 central nucleotides matching TRBD2. The sample taken for sequencing was peripheral blood. The source of this sequence is a woman in her sixties with active COVID-19. The DNA sequence is TGTGCCAGCAGTTACTCGGGTAGCGGGTGGACTTGGGAGCAGTTCTTC. This is translated as CASSYSGSGWTWEQFF.